This entry is about one T cell receptor (beta chain). Its specificity is not known. Making the TCR beta libraries involved quantitative 5'-RACE with molecular barcodes. TCRdb used MiXCR to reprocess the 5' RACE reads, holding one entry per CDR3 protein. The data show about 450,000 distinct CDR3 sequences, with 25% to 30% seen just once and approximately 1% held by the top ten. This specimen belongs to a study of CD8 T cells in ankylosing spondylitis. Study-level findings and limits: Typical of ankylosing spondylitis blood, it appeared, was a TCR beta motif of fewer than 10 highly homologous variants. As reported, disease-linked clones showed significant enrichment in matched ankylosing spondylitis synovial fluid. In the blood and synovial fluid of reactive arthritis, some motif variants had been previously reported.

In germline, CDR1 is SGHRS, CDR2 YFSETQ. The CDR3 is made up of 12 amino acids. Trimming stripped 2 bases from V and 11 bases from J, with 11 bases between. The gene calls are TRBV5-1 and TRBJ2-1; weak D call: TRBD1 (5 bases). The material sequenced was blood, either unsorted or a sorted T cell fraction (not recorded which). The sequence came from a male donor with ankylosing spondylitis. The CDR3 sequence is CASSLGAEKQFF. The CDR3 DNA reads as TGCGCCAGCAGCTTAGGGGCTGAGAAGCAGTTCTTC.